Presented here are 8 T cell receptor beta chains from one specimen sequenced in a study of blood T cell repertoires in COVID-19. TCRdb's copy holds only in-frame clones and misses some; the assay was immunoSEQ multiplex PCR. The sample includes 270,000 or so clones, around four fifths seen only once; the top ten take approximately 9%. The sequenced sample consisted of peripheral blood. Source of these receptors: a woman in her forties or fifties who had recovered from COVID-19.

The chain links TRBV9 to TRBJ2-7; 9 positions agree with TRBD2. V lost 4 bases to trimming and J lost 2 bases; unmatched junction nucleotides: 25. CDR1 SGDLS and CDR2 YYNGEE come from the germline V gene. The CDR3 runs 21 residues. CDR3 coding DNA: TGTGCCAGCAGCCCGAGGGTCGGCGGGGGGGCCAATATGGAAAAAGCCTACGAGCAGTACTTC. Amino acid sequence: CASSPRVGGGANMEKAYEQYF.

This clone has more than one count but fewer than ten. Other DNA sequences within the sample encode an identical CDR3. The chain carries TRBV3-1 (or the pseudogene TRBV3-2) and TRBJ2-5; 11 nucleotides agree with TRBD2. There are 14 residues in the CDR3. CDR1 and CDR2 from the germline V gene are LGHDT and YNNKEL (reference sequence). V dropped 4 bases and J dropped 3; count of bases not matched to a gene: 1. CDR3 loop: CASSPTSGEETQYF. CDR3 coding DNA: TGTGCCAGCAGCCCGACTAGCGGGGAAGAGACCCAGTACTTC.

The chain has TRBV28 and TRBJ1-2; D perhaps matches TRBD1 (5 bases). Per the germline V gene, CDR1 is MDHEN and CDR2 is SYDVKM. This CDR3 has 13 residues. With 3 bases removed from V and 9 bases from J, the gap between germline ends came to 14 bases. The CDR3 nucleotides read TGTGCCAGCAGTTTTCTACAGGTGGACAGCTACACCTTC. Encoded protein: CASSFLQVDSYTF.

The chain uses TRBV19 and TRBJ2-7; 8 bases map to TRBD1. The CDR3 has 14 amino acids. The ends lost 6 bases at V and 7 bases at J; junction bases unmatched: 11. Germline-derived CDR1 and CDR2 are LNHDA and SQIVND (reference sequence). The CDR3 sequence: CASSQGAPTGEQYF. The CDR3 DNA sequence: TGTGCCAGTAGCCAGGGGGCACCGACGGGGGAGCAGTACTTC.

The CDR3 DNA follows: TGTGCCAGCAGCTTGGCAGGGGGCTATGGCTACACCTTC. Amino acids: CASSLAGGYGYTF. The V gene is TRBV5-4, the J gene TRBJ1-2, with 7 nucleotides matching TRBD1. Germline CDR1 SGHNT, CDR2 YYREEE (reference sequence). CDR3 length: 13 amino acids. The trim removed 0 bases at V and 4 bases at J, leaving 0 bases unmatched.

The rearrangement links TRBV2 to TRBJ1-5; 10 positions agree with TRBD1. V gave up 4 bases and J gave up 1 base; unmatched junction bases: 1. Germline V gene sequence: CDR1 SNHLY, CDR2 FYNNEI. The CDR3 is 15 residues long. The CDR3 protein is CASSGDRGSNQPQHF. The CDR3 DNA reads TGTGCCAGCAGTGGGGACAGGGGCAGCAATCAGCCCCAGCATTTT.

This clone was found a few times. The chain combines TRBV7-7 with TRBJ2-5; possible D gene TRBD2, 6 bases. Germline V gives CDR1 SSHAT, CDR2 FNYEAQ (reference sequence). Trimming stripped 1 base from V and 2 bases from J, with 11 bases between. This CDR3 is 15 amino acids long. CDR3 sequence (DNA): TGTGCCAGCAGCTTAGGGGGAGGAGGGCAAGAGACCCAGTACTTC. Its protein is CASSLGGGGQETQYF.

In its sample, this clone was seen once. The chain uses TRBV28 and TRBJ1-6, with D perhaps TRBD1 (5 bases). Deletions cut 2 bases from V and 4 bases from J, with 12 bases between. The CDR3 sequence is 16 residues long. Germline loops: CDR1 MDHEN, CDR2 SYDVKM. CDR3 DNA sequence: TGTGCCAGCAGTTTACCCTTCGACAGTTATAATTCACCCCTCCACTTT. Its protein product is CASSLPFDSYNSPLHF.